These T cell receptor beta chains were read from a single sample in a study of regulatory T cells in long-lasting Graves disease. TCRdb itself ran the multiplex PCR reads through MiXCR, one entry per CDR3 protein. This table has 300,000 or so distinct CDR3 sequences, around a fifth appearing once. Sequenced here: peripheral blood mononuclear cells (PBMCs), sampled when the disease was refractory, from a patient treated with antithyroid drugs. The source is a female donor with Graves disease. Each CDR3 is given with its conserved first and last residue. Fields, in order: clone size, V gene, D gene, J gene, CDR3 protein, CDR3 DNA. D genes are given only for firm matches. Not every row has a clone size; where given, it reads once, few, many or a size class.

>many|TRBV20-1|NA|TRBJ1-2
CSATDSVYGYTF
TGCAGTGCTACAGACAGCGTTTATGGCTACACCTTC
>many|TRBV28|TRBD1|TRBJ2-5
CASSLIQGEETQYF
TGTGCCAGCAGTTTGATTCAGGGGGAAGAGACCCAGTACTTC
>NA|TRBV2|NA|TRBJ2-2
CASSVFPGELFF
TGTGCCAGCAGTGTTTTCCCCGGGGAGCTGTTTTTT
>many|TRBV6-1|TRBD1|TRBJ2-7
CASSGDRGGYEQYF
TGTGCCAGCAGTGGGGACAGGGGGGGGTACGAGCAGTACTTC
>NA|TRBV14|NA|TRBJ2-2
CASSLGRVLIGELFF
TGTGCCAGCAGCCTCGGGAGAGTCCTAATCGGGGAGCTGTTTTTT
>many|TRBV12-3/TRBV12-4|NA|TRBJ1-2
CASSLRREAARVYGYTF
TGTGCCAGCAGTTTACGACGGGAAGCGGCCAGGGTCTATGGCTACACCTTC
>many|TRBV2|NA|TRBJ1-4
CASRSSLFTNEKLFF
TGTGCCAGCAGGTCGTCACTCTTCACTAATGAAAAACTGTTTTTT
>NA|TRBV3-1|TRBD1|TRBJ1-5
CASSQDRRTGGADNQPQHF
TGTGCCAGCAGCCAAGATCGTCGGACAGGGGGCGCCGACAATCAGCCCCAGCATTTT
>many|TRBV3-1|TRBD1|TRBJ1-1
CASSRTGRDTEAFF
TGTGCCAGCAGCCGGACAGGGAGGGACACTGAAGCTTTCTTT
>NA|TRBV7-6|TRBD2|TRBJ2-5
CASPPPGLAMETQYF
TGTGCCAGCCCCCCACCGGGACTAGCGATGGAGACCCAGTACTTC
>many|TRBV9|NA|TRBJ1-6
CASSVDNSPLHF
TGTGCCAGCAGTGTAGATAATTCACCCCTCCACTTT
>NA|TRBV27|NA|TRBJ1-4
CASSLKPGTNEKLFF
TGTGCCAGCAGTCTTAAGCCCGGAACTAATGAAAAACTGTTTTTT
>many|TRBV18|NA|TRBJ1-6
CASSPTGGDSPLHF
TGTGCCAGCTCACCGACGGGAGGAGATTCACCCCTCCACTTT
>NA|TRBV2|NA|TRBJ2-2
CASSEERVAGELFF
TGTGCCAGCAGTGAGGAGAGGGTCGCCGGGGAGCTGTTTTTT
>NA|TRBV5-1|TRBD2|TRBJ2-5
CASGLAGEETQYF
TGCGCCAGCGGATTAGCGGGAGAAGAGACCCAGTACTTC
>many|TRBV6-1|TRBD2|TRBJ2-7
CASRTSGISYEQYF
TGTGCCAGCAGGACTAGCGGGATCTCCTACGAGCAGTACTTC
>few|TRBV25-1|NA|TRBJ2-7
CASSEEGTEQYF
TGTGCCAGCAGTGAAGAGGGGACCGAGCAGTACTTC
>NA|TRBV5-6|NA|TRBJ1-1
CASSLGPAGTEAFF
TGTGCCAGCAGCTTGGGACCGGCGGGGACTGAAGCTTTCTTT
>few|TRBV6-1|TRBD1|TRBJ1-5
CASSEGQGFGQPQHF
TGTGCCAGCAGTGAGGGACAGGGTTTCGGTCAGCCCCAGCATTTT
>many|TRBV11-2|TRBD1|TRBJ2-7
CASRIPGQGGYEQYF
TGTGCCAGCAGAATACCGGGACAGGGTGGGTACGAGCAGTACTTC
>many|TRBV28|NA|TRBJ2-7
CASTPLIGARYEQYF
TGTGCCAGCACCCCCCTTATAGGGGCGCGATACGAGCAGTACTTC
>many|TRBV12-3/TRBV12-4|NA|TRBJ1-4
CASSLGLSGNNEKLFF
TGTGCCAGCAGTTTGGGGCTTTCCGGGAATAATGAAAAACTGTTTTTT
>few|TRBV19|NA|TRBJ2-7
CASSRSLGLGAYEQYF
TGTGCCAGTAGTCGATCCTTGGGACTGGGGGCCTACGAGCAGTACTTC
>few|TRBV6-1|TRBD1|TRBJ1-2
CASTPNRDRDSGGTF
TGTGCCAGCACCCCCAACCGGGACAGGGACTCTGGGGGAACCTTC
>many|TRBV28|TRBD1|TRBJ1-5
CASSLDRGAAQPQHF
TGTGCCAGCAGTTTGGACAGGGGGGCCGCTCAGCCCCAGCATTTT
>many|TRBV10-3|TRBD1|TRBJ1-1
CAISEIWGTGGKFLNTEAFF
TGTGCCATCAGTGAGATCTGGGGGACAGGGGGTAAATTTCTGAACACTGAAGCTTTCTTT
>many|TRBV11-2|NA|TRBJ1-1
CASSPRWGAGNTEAFF
TGTGCCAGCAGCCCCCGGTGGGGGGCCGGGAACACTGAAGCTTTCTTT
>many|TRBV7-2|NA|TRBJ1-2
CASSLGAARDTF
TGTGCCAGCAGCTTAGGGGCGGCTCGGGACACCTTC
>many|TRBV20-1|TRBD2|TRBJ2-5
CSARRTSLRETQYF
TGCAGTGCTAGACGGACTAGCCTAAGGGAGACCCAGTACTTC
>many|TRBV29-1|NA|TRBJ1-1
CSVEERGDTEAFF
TGCAGCGTTGAAGAGCGGGGGGACACTGAAGCTTTCTTT
>few|TRBV24-1|NA|TRBJ2-3
CATSDSGRTDTQYF
TGTGCCACCAGTGACAGCGGCCGCACAGATACGCAGTATTTT